In its sample, the clone carrying this T cell receptor (beta chain) was seen a few times. The antigen is undetermined. The CDR3 runs to 13 residues. Trimming removed 3 bases from V and 7 bases from J, with 13 bases in between. These data are taken from a study of T cell repertoires in cytomegalovirus infection. Study as a whole: From public TCR beta signatures came an indication of both CMV infection and matching HLA type. Whole-study findings and limits: The response measured ex vivo was dominated by TCR beta clonotypes (HLA-C-restricted and CMV-specific). Summed frequency of shared TCR beta families picked out CMV carriers who also had the relevant HLA.

TCRdb fed the reads into MiXCR, producing one record per CDR3 protein. The table records approximately 250,000 distinct CDR3 sequences, over 20% of them present only once. V gene TRBV12-3 or TRBV12-4 combines with J gene TRBJ2-7; no clear D gene. The source of this sequence is a human donor in good health (CMV status not recorded). Some clones in this sample may be carry-over from other donors' samples. Sequenced sample: CD8+ T cells from PBMCs. The CDR3 nucleotides read TGTGCCAGCAGTTTCGGGCTAGTGCGGGAGCAGTACTTC. Translating it yields CASSFGLVREQYF.